This T cell receptor beta chain was found in a study of blood T cell repertoires in COVID-19. CDR1 is SGHRS and CDR2 is YFSETQ in the germline V gene. The CDR3 is 12 residues long. V was shortened by 0 bases and J by 7 bases, with 7 bases between the two germline ends. Original data processing: Quantification of nucleated cells was approximated via reference gene primer amplification. Profiled with immunoSEQ multiplex PCR; TCRdb holds only in-frame clones, not every one. The V and J calls and clone size were taken over from that table, and D and trimming were inferred from the DNA. This sample has approximately 240,000 clones; 86% occur once, and the top ten carry 3% to 3.5%.

Sequencing used PBMCs or T cells enriched from blood (not recorded which). The clonotype comes from a woman aged 45 to 65 in a cohort exposed to, infected with or recovered from COVID-19 (not recorded which). The rearrangement uses TRBV5-1 and TRBJ1-2; D remains ambiguous. This CDR3 reads CASSLDASGYTF. The DNA for the CDR3 is TGCGCCAGCAGCTTGGATGCGAGTGGCTACACCTTC.